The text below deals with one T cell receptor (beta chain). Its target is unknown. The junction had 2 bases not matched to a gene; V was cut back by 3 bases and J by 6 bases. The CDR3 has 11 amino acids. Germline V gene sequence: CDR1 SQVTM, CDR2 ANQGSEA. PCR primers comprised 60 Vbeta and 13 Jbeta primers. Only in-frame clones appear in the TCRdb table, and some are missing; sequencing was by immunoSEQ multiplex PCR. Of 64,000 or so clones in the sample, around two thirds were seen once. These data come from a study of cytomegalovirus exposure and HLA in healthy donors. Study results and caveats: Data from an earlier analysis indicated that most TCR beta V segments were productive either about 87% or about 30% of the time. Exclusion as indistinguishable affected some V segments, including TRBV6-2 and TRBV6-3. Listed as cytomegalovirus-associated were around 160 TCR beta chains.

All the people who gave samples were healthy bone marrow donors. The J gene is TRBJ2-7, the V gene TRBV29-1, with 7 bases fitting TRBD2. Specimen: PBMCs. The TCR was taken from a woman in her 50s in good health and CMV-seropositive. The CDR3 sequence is CSVDWGGEQYF. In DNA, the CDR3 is TGCAGCGTTGATTGGGGGGGCGAGCAGTACTTC.